These 14 T cell receptor beta chains share one sample of origin, sequenced in a study of blood T cell repertoires in COVID-19. Repertoires were generated with immunoSEQ multiplex PCR, while TCRdb's copy carries only in-frame clones and drops some. The sample has tens of thousands of clones, more than 75% seen once. Sequences were obtained from peripheral blood. The receptor source for this set is a human donor in a cohort sampled during active COVID-19. The donor label of this sample is uncertain.

CDR3 nucleotide sequence: TGTGCCAGCAGCGACAAACTAGCGGGGGCCCAAAATGAGCAGTTCTTC. This encodes CASSDKLAGAQNEQFF. J is TRBJ2-1 and V is TRBV7-9, with 11 bases lining up with TRBD2. The junction had 10 bases not matched to a gene; V was cut back by 5 bases and J by 7 bases. The CDR3 runs to 16 residues. CDR1 is SEHNR, CDR2 FQNEAQ, per germline (reference sequence).

V usage is TRBV9 and J usage is TRBJ2-5; the D is unclear. Germline V gives CDR1 SGDLS, CDR2 YYNGEE. The length of the CDR3 is 15 residues. V gave up 0 bases and J gave up 0 bases, with 9 bases separating them. The CDR3, as DNA: TGTGCCAGCAGCGTAGGAGCAGGCAACCAAGAGACCCAGTACTTC. Protein: CASSVGAGNQETQYF.

The chain carries TRBV7-6 and TRBJ2-2; 11 bases fit TRBD2. The CDR3 extends over 18 amino acids. Germline V gives CDR1 SGHVS, CDR2 FNYEAQ. Losses at the gene ends were 0 bases for V and 5 bases for J; bases not matched to a gene: 8. Here the CDR3 DNA reads TGTGCCAGCAGCTTAGCCCCTTCCGGGACTAGCGGAACCGGGGAGCTGTTTTTT. Translated, it gives CASSLAPSGTSGTGELFF.

This chain connects TRBV24-1 to TRBJ2-1, with a tentative D call TRBD2 (5 bases). This CDR3 is built from 15 residues. The germline gives CDR1 KGHDR, CDR2 SFDVKD. The V gene lost 3 bases and the J gene lost 8 bases, with 16 bases spanning the gap. The CDR3 reads CATSDPRALGDEQFF. CDR3 DNA: TGTGCCACCAGTGATCCCCGGGCCCTCGGGGATGAGCAGTTCTTC.

The rearrangement uses TRBV28 and TRBJ2-1, with 11 bases aligning to TRBD2. From germline, CDR1 is MDHEN and CDR2 SYDVKM. CDR3 size: 14 residues. V dropped 6 bases and J dropped 9; count of bases not matched to a gene: 7. CDR3 DNA sequence: TGTGCCAGCAGGCCTAGCGGGGGGAGAGGTGAGCAGTTCTTC. The encoded protein is CASRPSGGRGEQFF.

This chain joins TRBV10-3 and TRBJ1-6; the match to TRBD1 covers 12 bases. This CDR3 spans 20 amino acids. J gave up 5 bases and V 2 bases, and 13 bases lay outside the gene matches. Germline V gene lookup returns CDR1 ENHRY and CDR2 SYGVKD. CDR3 sequence (DNA): TGTGCCATCAGTGAGCACCGGGACAGGGGGCCCCGAATGGATAATTCACCCCTCCACTTT. Its translation: CAISEHRDRGPRMDNSPLHF.

This chain joins TRBV18 and TRBJ2-2, with D maybe TRBD1 (5 bases). Trimming cost V 3 bases and J 6 bases, with 11 bases left between them. The CDR3 sequence is 14 residues long. The V gene's germline CDR1 is KGHSH and CDR2 LQKENI. This CDR3 reads CASSPAGSPGELFF. The CDR3 bases are TGTGCCAGCTCACCTGCAGGGTCGCCCGGGGAGCTGTTTTTT.

The chain joins TRBV11-2 to TRBJ2-7, with 9 bases identical to TRBD1. The CDR3 is 14 residues long. The trim removed 7 bases at V and 6 bases at J, leaving 10 bases unmatched. Per germline, CDR1 SGHAT and CDR2 FQNNGV. The CDR3 DNA reads TGTGCCAGCAACCCTGGGACAGGGACTGGCGAGCAGTACTTC. Its protein product is CASNPGTGTGEQYF. The entire variable domain, with the rest obtained from reference TRBV11-2 and TRBJ2-7, is as follows: EAGVAQSPRYKIIEKRQSVAFWCNPISGHATLYWYQQILGQGPKLLIQFQNNGVVDDSQLPKDRFSAERLKGVDSTLKIQPAKLEDSAVYLCASNPGTGTGEQYFGPGTRLTVT.

The chain couples TRBV30 to TRBJ2-6; D is ambiguous. Germline values: CDR1 GTSNPN, CDR2 SVGIG (reference sequence). This CDR3 is built from 12 residues. V was shortened by 4 bases and J by 3 bases, with 4 bases between the two germline ends. The CDR3 DNA sequence: TGTGCCTGGAATATTGGGGCCAACGTCCTGACTTTC. It is translated as CAWNIGANVLTF.

The chain employs TRBV3-1 (or the pseudogene TRBV3-2) and TRBJ2-2; D perhaps matches TRBD2 (6 bases). V dropped 8 bases and J dropped 4 bases, with 14 bases sitting between them. The CDR3 is 14 amino acids. Germline lookup yields CDR1 LGHDT and CDR2 YNNKEL (reference sequence). Here the CDR3 reads CASPRGGPTGELFF. CDR3 nucleotide sequence: TGTGCCAGCCCTCGAGGAGGGCCCACCGGGGAGCTGTTTTTT.

This chain uses TRBV4-1 with TRBJ2-5; TRBD2 matches at 12 bases. Germline V CDR1 and CDR2: MGHRA, YSYEKL. The CDR3 extends over 17 amino acids. V gave up 2 bases and J gave up 2 bases; unmatched junction bases: 6. CDR3: CASSQLGLAGSQETQYF. CDR3 bases: TGCGCCAGCAGCCAACTAGGACTAGCGGGGAGTCAAGAGACCCAGTACTTC.

This clone has just one count. This sequence joins TRBV2 and TRBJ2-3, with 14 bases aligning to TRBD2. Germline V gene data show CDR1 as SNHLY and CDR2 as FYNNEI. CDR3 length equals 18 residues. V lost 0 bases to trimming and J lost 8 bases; unmatched junction nucleotides: 10. The CDR3: CASSEAVGTSGGATTQYF. In DNA, the CDR3 is TGTGCCAGCAGTGAAGCGGTCGGGACTAGCGGGGGAGCCACTACGCAGTATTTT. The full variable domain, its missing parts supplied by reference TRBV2 and TRBJ2-3, is EPEVTQTPSHQVTQMGQEVILRCVPISNHLYFYWYRQILGQKVEFLVSFYNNEISEKSEIFDDQFSVERPDGSNFTLKIRSTKLEDSAMYFCASSEAVGTSGGATTQYFGPGTRLTVL.

The chain recombines TRBV11-2 with TRBJ1-3; D gene unclear. V lost 1 base and J lost 2, with 6 bases in between. The CDR3 is 14 residues long. Germline CDR1 reads SGHAT; CDR2 reads FQNNGV. CDR3 loop: CASSLVTAGNTIYF. The CDR3, as DNA: TGTGCCAGCAGCTTAGTGACTGCTGGAAACACCATATATTTT.

The gene calls are TRBV5-6 and TRBJ2-2; 13 nucleotides agree with TRBD2. The germline CDR1 and CDR2 sequences are SGHDT and YYEEEE. With 2 bases clipped from V and 4 bases from J, the junction kept 2 bases outside the gene matches. This CDR3 comprises 16 residues. CDR3 coding DNA: TGTGCCAGCAGCTTTCGGACTAGCGGGGGCACCGGGGAGCTGTTTTTT. Its translation is CASSFRTSGGTGELFF.